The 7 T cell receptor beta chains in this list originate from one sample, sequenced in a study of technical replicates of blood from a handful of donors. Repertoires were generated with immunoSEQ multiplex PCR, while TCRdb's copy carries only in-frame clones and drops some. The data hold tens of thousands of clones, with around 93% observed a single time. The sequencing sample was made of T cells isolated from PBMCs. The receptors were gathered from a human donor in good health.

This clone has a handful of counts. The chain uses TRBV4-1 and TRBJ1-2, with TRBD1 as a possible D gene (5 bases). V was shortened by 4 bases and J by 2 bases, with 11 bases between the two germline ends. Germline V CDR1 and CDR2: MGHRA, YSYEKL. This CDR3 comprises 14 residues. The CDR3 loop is CASSPLGGNYGYTF. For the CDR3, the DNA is TGCGCCAGCAGCCCACTGGGGGGGAACTATGGCTACACCTTC.

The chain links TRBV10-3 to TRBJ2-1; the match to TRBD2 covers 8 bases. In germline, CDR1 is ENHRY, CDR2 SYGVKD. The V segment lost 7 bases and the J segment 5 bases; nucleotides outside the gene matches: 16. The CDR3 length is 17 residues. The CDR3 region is CAITNSIAGLPNNEQFF. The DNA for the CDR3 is TGTGCCATCACTAACTCTATAGCGGGACTACCGAACAATGAGCAGTTCTTC.

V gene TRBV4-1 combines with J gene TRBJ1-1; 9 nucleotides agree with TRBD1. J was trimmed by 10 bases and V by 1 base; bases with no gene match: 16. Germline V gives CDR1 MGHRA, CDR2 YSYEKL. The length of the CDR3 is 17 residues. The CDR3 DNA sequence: TGCGCCAGCAGCCAAGGGGGGGGTCGGGACAGGGTTATCCGAGCTTTCTTT. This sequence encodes CASSQGGGRDRVIRAFF.

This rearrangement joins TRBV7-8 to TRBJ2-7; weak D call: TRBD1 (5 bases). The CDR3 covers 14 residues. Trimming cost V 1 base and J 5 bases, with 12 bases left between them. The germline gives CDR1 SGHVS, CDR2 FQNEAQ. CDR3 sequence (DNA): TGTGCCAGCAGCTTAGAAAGGGGTGATCACGAGCAGTACTTC. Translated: CASSLERGDHEQYF.

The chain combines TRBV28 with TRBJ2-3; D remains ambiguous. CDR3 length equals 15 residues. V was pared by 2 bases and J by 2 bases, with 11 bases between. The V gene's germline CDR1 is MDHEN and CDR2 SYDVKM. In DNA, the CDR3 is TGTGCCAGCAGTTTAGCCGGTTCCCACACAGATACGCAGTATTTT. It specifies CASSLAGSHTDTQYF.

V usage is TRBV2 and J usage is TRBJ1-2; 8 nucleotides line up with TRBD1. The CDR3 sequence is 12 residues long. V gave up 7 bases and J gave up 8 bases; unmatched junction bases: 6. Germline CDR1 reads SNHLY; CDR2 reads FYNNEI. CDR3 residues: CASKDRVTGYTF. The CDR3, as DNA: TGTGCCAGCAAGGACAGGGTGACAGGCTACACCTTC.

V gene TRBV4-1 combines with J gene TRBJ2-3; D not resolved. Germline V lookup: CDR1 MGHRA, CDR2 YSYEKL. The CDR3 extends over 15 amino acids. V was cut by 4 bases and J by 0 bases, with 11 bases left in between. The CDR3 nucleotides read TGCGCCAGCAGCCCAAAAGCGTATAGCACAGATACGCAGTATTTT. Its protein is CASSPKAYSTDTQYF.